This entry concerns a single TCR beta chain. Its antigen specificity is not known. Base qualities are not at hand, and no much larger clone is one base apart. This record belongs to a study of blood T cell repertoires in COVID-19 (dated by TCRdb to the early 2020s). Context from the whole study: Samples from collaborators originated in the United States, Italy and Spain and spanned both the acute and convalescent phases of COVID-19. Where available, HLA class I and class II types were obtained from metadata supplied by the sample provider rather than from assay-based typing. A freely available public database, intended as a resource for researchers studying the immune response to SARS-CoV-2, is where the repertoires were released. Deeply sampled blood TCRbeta repertoires from subjects exposed to, actively infected with, or recovered from COVID-19 were included in the dataset. The material from the prospective study consisted of cDNA or gDNA derived from T cells, B-cell-depleted T cells, or PBMCs. Samples came from the ongoing ImmuneRACE study (first 160 participants) plus 1,254 subjects from 6 global collaborators. Sample metadata almost always included a de-identified subject ID, COVID-19 status, age in years and sex.

The CDR3 runs 15 amino acids, cysteine and phenylalanine included. Only the CDR3 DNA stays, 45 bases, in frame from base 1. CDR1 and CDR2, per the germline V gene, are SGHVS and FNYEAQ. Trimmed from V: 5 bases; trimmed from J: 1 base; junction bases lacking a gene match: 4. The immunoSEQ Assay, a bias-controlled multiplex PCR, was used to amplify TCRbeta CDR3 regions from genomic DNA. Concerning the study's data processing: The number of nucleated cells in each sample was estimated from the amplification of reference gene primers within the assay. To quantify the absolute abundance of each unique TCRbeta CDR3 rearrangement, sequence reads were collapsed and filtered. For each sample, productive Simpson clonality was calculated as the square root of Simpson's diversity index across productive rearrangements. The source is immuneACCESS, and TCRdb retained only in-frame sequences with V and J called. Part of the clones is not carried over; for the studies checked, unresolved V genes explain less than half of this, and the remainder is unexplained. V and J calls and clone size are given by that table; D and trimming were obtained from the DNA. In all, the sample holds about 280,000 clones, and about 85% of those were seen once. Of the sample, 13% falls within the top ten clones.

Each collaborating institution followed its own protocols to collect whole blood in K2EDTA tubes. For TCRbeta analysis, collaborator samples were shipped as frozen whole blood, as isolated PBMCs, or as DNA extracted from either sample type. Study-wide conclusions, independent of this receptor: Clinical and demographic metadata were provided uncurated, with the amount varying by source and participant.

The sample consisted of peripheral blood. Here the chain combines TRBV7-6 and TRBJ2-2, with 7 bases in between that match TRBD1. This receptor was identified in a human donor in a cohort sampled during active COVID-19. The CDR3 is CASSERQGNTGELFF. Read as DNA, the sequence is TGTGCCAGCAGCGAAAGACAGGGGAACACCGGGGAGCTGTTTTTT.